The clone carrying this T cell receptor beta chain was seen once. Deletions cut 5 bases from V and 3 bases from J, with 17 bases between. The CDR3 is 16 residues long. Germline V gene data show CDR1 as LNHDA and CDR2 as SQIVND (reference sequence). This specimen comes from a study of cytomegalovirus exposure and HLA in healthy donors. The PCR had 60 Vbeta and 13 Jbeta primers. Libraries were prepared by immunoSEQ multiplex PCR; TCRdb keeps only in-frame clonotypes and omits some of them. The sample lists 60,000 or so clones, around 90% occurring once. The TCR was taken from a man in his thirties or forties in good health and CMV-seropositive. The sample consisted of PBMCs. This rearrangement joins TRBV19 to TRBJ1-5; perhaps TRBD1 as D (5 bases). The CDR3: CASSFPWGASNQPQHF. As DNA, the CDR3 is TGTGCCAGTAGTTTCCCGTGGGGCGCCTCCAATCAGCCCCAGCATTTT.